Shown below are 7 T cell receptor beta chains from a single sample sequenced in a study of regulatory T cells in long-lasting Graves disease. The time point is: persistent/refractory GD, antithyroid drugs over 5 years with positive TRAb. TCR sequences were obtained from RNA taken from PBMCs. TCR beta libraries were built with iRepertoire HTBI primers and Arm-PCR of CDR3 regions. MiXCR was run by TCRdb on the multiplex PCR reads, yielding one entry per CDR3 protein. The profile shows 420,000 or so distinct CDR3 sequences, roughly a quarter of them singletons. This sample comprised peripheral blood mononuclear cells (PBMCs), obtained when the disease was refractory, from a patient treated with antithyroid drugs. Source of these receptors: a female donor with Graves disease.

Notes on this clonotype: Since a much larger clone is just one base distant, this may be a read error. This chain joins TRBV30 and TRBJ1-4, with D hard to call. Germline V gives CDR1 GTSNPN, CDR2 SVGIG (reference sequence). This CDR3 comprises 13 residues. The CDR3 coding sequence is TGTGCCTGGAGCGGGCAGATTAATGAAAAACTGCTTTTT. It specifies CAWSGQINEKLLF.

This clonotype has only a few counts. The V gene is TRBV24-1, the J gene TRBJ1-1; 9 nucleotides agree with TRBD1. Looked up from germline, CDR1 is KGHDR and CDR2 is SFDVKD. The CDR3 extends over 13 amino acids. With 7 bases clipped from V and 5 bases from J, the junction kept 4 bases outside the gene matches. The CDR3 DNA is TGTGCCACCAGCGGGACAGGGAATACTGAAGCTTTCTTT. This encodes CATSGTGNTEAFF.

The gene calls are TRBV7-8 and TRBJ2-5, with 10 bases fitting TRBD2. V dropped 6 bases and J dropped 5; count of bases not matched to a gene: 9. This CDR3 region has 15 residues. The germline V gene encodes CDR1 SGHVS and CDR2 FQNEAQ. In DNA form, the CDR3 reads TGTGCCAGCAGGCCCGGGGCTAGCGGGAGTGAGACCCAGTACTTC. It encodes CASRPGASGSETQYF.

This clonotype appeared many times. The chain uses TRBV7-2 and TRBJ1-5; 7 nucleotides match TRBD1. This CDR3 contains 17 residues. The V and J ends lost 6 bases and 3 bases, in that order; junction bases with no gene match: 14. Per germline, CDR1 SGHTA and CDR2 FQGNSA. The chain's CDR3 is CASRGGGTAASNQPQHF. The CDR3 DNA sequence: TGTGCCAGCAGGGGAGGGGGGACAGCGGCCTCCAATCAGCCCCAGCATTTT.

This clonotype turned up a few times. CDR3 sequence reads: CASRGDRNGNTEAFF. DNA for the CDR3: TGTGCCAGCAGAGGTGACAGAAATGGCAACACTGAAGCTTTCTTT. The V and J genes are TRBV2 and TRBJ1-1, with D perhaps TRBD1 (5 bases). The V gene's germline CDR1 is SNHLY and CDR2 FYNNEI. V was cut by 6 bases and J by 2 bases, with 16 bases left in between. CDR3 size: 15 residues.

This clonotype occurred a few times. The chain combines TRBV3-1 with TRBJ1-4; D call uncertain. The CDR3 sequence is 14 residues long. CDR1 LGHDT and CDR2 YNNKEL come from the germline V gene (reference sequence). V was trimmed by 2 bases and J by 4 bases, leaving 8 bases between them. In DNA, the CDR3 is TGTGCCAGCAGCCAACGAGAGATTAATGAAAAACTGTTTTTT. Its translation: CASSQREINEKLFF.

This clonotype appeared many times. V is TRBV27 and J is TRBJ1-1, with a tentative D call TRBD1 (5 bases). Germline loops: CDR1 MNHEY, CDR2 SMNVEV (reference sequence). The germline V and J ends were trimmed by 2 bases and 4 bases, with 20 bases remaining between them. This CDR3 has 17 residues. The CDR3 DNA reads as TGTGCCAGCAGTTTACTGGGTGTCAGGGCGATGGGCACTGAAGCTTTCTTT. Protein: CASSLLGVRAMGTEAFF.